This TCR beta chain was identified during a study of cytomegalovirus exposure and HLA in healthy donors. Whole-study results and caveats: The majority of TCR sequences were rare, yet some public TCRs appeared in many donors.

Worth noting for this clone: Its antigen remains unidentified.

PCR employed 60 Vbeta and 13 Jbeta primers. Clones were sequenced by immunoSEQ multiplex PCR, and TCRdb holds only the in-frame ones, with some missing. The table lists 160,000 or so clones, roughly 83% of them singletons, with approximately 0.98% in the top ten. This CDR3 comprises 15 residues. V lost 2 bases to trimming and J lost 2 bases, with 12 bases between them. From germline, CDR1 is SGHRS and CDR2 YFSETQ. Each donor's status was that of a healthy bone marrow donor. J is TRBJ2-3 and V is TRBV5-1; D ambiguous. The clonotype comes from a man under 40 in good health and CMV-seronegative. What was sequenced was PBMCs. CDR3 in DNA: TGCGCCAGCAGCTTAGACACGAGAGACACAGATACGCAGTATTTT. This gives the protein CASSLDTRDTDTQYF.